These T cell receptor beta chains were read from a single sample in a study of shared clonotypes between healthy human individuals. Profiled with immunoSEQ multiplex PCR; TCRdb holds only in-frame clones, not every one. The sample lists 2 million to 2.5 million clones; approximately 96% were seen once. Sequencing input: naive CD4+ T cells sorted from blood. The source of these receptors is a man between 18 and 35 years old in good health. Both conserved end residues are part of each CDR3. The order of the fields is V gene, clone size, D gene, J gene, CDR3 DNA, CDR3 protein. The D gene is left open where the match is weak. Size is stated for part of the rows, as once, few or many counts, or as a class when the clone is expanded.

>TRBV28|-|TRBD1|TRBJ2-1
TGTGCCAGCAGTCCCGGACAGGCCCACGGCAATGAGCAGTTCTTC
CASSPGQAHGNEQFF
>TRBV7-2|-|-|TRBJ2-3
TGTGCCAGCAGCTTAAACGGGGGACCCGCCACAGATACGCAGTATTTT
CASSLNGGPATDTQYF
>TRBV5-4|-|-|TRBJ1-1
TGTGCCAGCAGCTTGCGGGGGGCGCCCACTGAAGCTTTCTTT
CASSLRGAPTEAFF
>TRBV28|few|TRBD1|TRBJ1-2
TGTGCCAGCAGGCCCGGGACAGGGCATTATGGCTACACCTTC
CASRPGTGHYGYTF
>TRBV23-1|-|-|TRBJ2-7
TGCGCCAGCAGTAAAAATTACGAGCAGTACTTC
CASSKNYEQYF
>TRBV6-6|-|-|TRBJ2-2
TGTGCCAGCAGTTACTCGGGCAGGGAAAACACCGGGGAGCTGTTTTTT
CASSYSGRENTGELFF
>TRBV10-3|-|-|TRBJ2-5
TGTGCCATCAGTGAGGATGGAGGGGGTCGGGGAGAGACCCAGTACTTC
CAISEDGGGRGETQYF
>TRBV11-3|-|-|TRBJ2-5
TGTGCCAGCAGCCCTGGTGTGGGGACCCAGTACTTC
CASSPGVGTQYF
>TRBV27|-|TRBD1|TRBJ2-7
TGTGCCAGCAGCTTACTAGGGGACAGGTCGTACGAGCAGTACTTC
CASSLLGDRSYEQYF
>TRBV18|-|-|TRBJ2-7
TGTGCCAGCTCACCAATACAAACCATCAACGAGCAGTACTTC
CASSPIQTINEQYF
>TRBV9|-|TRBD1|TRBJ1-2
TGTGCCAGCAGCGGAGGGACAGAGAAGAACTATGGCTACACCTTC
CASSGGTEKNYGYTF
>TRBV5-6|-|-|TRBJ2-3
TGTGCCAGCAGCCGAGCAGATACGCAGTATTTT
CASSRADTQYF
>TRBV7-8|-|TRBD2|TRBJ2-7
TGTGCCAGCAGCCCTAGACTAGCGGGAGTCTCCTACGAGCAGTACTTC
CASSPRLAGVSYEQYF
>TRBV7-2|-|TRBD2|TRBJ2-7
TGTGCCAGCAGCCTAGCGGGATCTTACGAGCAGTACTTC
CASSLAGSYEQYF
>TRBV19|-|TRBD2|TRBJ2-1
TGTGCCAGTACTACTAGCGTCAATGAGCAGTTCTTC
CASTTSVNEQFF
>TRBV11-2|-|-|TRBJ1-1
TGTGCCAGCAGCTTAGGCCGACAGACTAATGAAGCTTTCTTT
CASSLGRQTNEAFF
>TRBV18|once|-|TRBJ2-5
TGTGCCAGCTCACGAACTGTCGGGGGTTTCCAAGAGACCCAGTACTTC
CASSRTVGGFQETQYF
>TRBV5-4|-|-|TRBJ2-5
TGTGCCAGCAGCTCCCAGTACCAAGAGACCCAGTACTTC
CASSSQYQETQYF
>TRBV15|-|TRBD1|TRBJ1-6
TGTGCCACCAGCAGAGATCCTGTGGGACAGGGCGACTCACCCCTCCACTTT
CATSRDPVGQGDSPLHF
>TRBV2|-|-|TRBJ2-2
TGTGCCAGCAGTGACGACAGGAGGACCGGGGAGCTGTTTTTT
CASSDDRRTGELFF
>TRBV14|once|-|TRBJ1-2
TGTGCCAGCAGCCAAGTGGAGGTTGGCGGCTACACCTTC
CASSQVEVGGYTF
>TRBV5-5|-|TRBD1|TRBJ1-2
TGTGCCAGCAGCTTCCAGGGGGCGCGTGGCTACACCTTC
CASSFQGARGYTF
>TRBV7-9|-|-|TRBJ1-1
TGTGCCAGCAGCTTAGGGAGGACAGAAAGGGGCACTGAAGCTTTCTTT
CASSLGRTERGTEAFF
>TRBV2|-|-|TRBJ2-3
TGTGCCAGCAGTACGGGGAGAAACACAGATACGCAGTATTTT
CASSTGRNTDTQYF
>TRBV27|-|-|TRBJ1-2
TGTGCCAGCAGACCGACAGGTACCGGCTATGGCTACACCTTC
CASRPTGTGYGYTF
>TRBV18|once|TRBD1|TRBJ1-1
TGTGCCAGCTCACCATGGGACAGGGAGAACACTGAAGCTTTCTTT
CASSPWDRENTEAFF
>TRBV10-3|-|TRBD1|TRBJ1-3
TGTGCCATCAATCCGGGACAGGGGGCCGGAAACACCATATATTTT
CAINPGQGAGNTIYF
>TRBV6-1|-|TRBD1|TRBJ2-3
TGTGCCAGCAGTGAGACAGGGACGGCAGATACGCAGTATTTT
CASSETGTADTQYF
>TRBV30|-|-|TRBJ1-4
TGTGCCTGGGGACCGGGCCCAGAAAAACTGTTTTTT
CAWGPGPEKLFF
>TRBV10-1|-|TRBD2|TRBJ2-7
TGCGCCAGCAGTTCAGCGGGGACGCAGGACGAGCAGTACTTC
CASSSAGTQDEQYF
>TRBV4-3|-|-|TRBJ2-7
TGCGCCAGCAGCCAAGAGGCGGGGAACGAGCAGTACTTC
CASSQEAGNEQYF
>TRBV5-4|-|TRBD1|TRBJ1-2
TGTGCCAGCAGCTCTCGACAGGGATTGGGCTATGGCTACACCTTC
CASSSRQGLGYGYTF
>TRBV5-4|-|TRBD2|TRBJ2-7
TGTGCCAGCAGCGAGAGCGGGAGACCAAAATCAAAGCAGTACTTC
CASSESGRPKSKQYF
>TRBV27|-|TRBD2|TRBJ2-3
TGTGCCAGCAGGTATAGCGGGACTAGCACAGATACGCAGTATTTT
CASRYSGTSTDTQYF
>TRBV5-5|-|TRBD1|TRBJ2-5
TGTGCCAGCAGAAAGACAGGGGCACAAGAGACCCAGTACTTC
CASRKTGAQETQYF
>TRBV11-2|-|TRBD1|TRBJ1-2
TGTGCCAGCAGCTTCTCCTTTATAGGGGGGAGGGACAGCTCGAGAGGCTACACCTTC
CASSFSFIGGRDSSRGYTF
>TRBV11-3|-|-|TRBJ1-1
TGTGCCAGCAGCTTAGAGGGTAACACTGAAGCTTTCTTT
CASSLEGNTEAFF
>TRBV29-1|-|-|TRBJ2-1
TGCAGCGTCGACCGGGACGGTTCCTACAATGAGCAGTTCTTC
CSVDRDGSYNEQFF
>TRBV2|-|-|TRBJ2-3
TGTGCCAGCACATATACAGATACGCAGTATTTT
CASTYTDTQYF
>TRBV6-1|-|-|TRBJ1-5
TGTGCCAGCAGTGATTTCCCCGGGCCCCAGCATTTT
CASSDFPGPQHF
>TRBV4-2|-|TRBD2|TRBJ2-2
TGTGCCAGCAGCCAAGAAACTAGCGGGGACACCGGGGAGCTGTTTTTT
CASSQETSGDTGELFF
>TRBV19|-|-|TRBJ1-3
TGTGCCAGTCGGGCAGGGGACACCATATATTTT
CASRAGDTIYF